Sequencing of this T cell receptor (beta chain) was carried out in a study of blood T cells in healthy people across ages. CDR3 length: 15 residues. Trimming left V 3 bases short and J 6 bases short, with 15 bases between. This clonotype was counted many times. The second PCR ran roughly 7 to 12 cycles with a sample-barcoded 5' primer and J-beta primers. TCRdb ran MiXCR on the 5' RACE reads and lists one entry per CDR3 protein. Of roughly 900,000 distinct CDR3 sequences listed, 25% to 30% are singletons. Sequencing was done on a sample of blood. The V gene is TRBV12-3 or TRBV12-4, the J gene TRBJ2-1; the D gene could be TRBD1 or TRBD2 (5 bases each). The sequence derives from a woman older than 75 in good health. The CDR3 spells CASSLNGVGGNEQFF. The CDR3, as DNA: TGTGCCAGCAGTTTGAATGGGGTTGGGGGCAATGAGCAGTTCTTC.